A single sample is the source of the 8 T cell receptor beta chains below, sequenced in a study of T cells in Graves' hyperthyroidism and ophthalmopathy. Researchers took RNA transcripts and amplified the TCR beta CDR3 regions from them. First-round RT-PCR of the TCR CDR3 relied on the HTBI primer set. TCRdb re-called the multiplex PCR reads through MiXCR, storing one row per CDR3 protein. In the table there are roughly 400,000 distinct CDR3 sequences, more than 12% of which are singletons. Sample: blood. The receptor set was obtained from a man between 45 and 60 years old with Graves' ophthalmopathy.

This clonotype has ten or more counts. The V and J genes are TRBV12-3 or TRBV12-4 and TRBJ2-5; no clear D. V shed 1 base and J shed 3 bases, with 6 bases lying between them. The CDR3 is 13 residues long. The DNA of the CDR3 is TGTGCCAGCAGTTTAGGGTGGAAAGAGACCCAGTACTTC. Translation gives CASSLGWKETQYF.

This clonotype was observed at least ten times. The CDR3 spells CASSLVAGERETQYF. DNA of the CDR3: TGTGCCAGCAGCTTAGTCGCAGGGGAGCGGGAGACCCAGTACTTC. J is TRBJ2-5 and V is TRBV7-2; D possibly corresponds to TRBD1 (6 bases). V was shortened by 1 base and J by 5 bases, with 14 bases between the two germline ends. This CDR3 is built from 15 residues. The germline gives CDR1 SGHTA, CDR2 FQGNSA.

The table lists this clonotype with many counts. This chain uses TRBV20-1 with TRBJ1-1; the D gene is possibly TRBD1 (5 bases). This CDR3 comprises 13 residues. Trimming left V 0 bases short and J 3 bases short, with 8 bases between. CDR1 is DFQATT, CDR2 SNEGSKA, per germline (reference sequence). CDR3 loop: CSARDQGHTEAFF. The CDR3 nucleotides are TGCAGTGCTAGAGATCAGGGCCACACTGAAGCTTTCTTT.

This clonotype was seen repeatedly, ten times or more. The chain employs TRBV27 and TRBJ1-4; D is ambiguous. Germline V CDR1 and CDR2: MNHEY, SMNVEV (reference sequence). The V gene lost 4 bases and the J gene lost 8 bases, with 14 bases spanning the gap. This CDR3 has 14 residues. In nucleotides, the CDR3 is TGTGCCAGCAGTTCACAGAGGGAAGGGGAAAAACTGTTTTTT. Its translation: CASSSQREGEKLFF.

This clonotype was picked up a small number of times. CDR3 sequence: CASTTQGGFGEQFF. The CDR3 DNA sequence: TGTGCCAGCACGACTCAGGGGGGTTTTGGCGAGCAGTTCTTC. V is TRBV28 and J is TRBJ2-1; possibly TRBD1 for D (7 bases). From germline, CDR1 is MDHEN and CDR2 SYDVKM. V dropped 7 bases and J dropped 10 bases, with 20 bases sitting between them. This CDR3 comprises 14 residues.

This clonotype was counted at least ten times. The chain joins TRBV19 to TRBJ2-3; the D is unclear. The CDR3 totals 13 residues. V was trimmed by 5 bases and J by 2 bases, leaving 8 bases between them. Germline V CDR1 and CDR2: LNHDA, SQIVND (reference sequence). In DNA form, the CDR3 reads TGTGCCAGTAGTCCAATCCCCACAGATACGCAGTATTTT. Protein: CASSPIPTDTQYF.

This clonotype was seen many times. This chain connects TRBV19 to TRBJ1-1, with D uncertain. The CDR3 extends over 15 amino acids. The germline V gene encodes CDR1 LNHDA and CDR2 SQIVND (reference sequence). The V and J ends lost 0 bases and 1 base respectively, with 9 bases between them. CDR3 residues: CASSIDPGRNTEAFF. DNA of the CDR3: TGTGCCAGTAGTATAGACCCCGGGAGGAACACTGAAGCTTTCTTT.

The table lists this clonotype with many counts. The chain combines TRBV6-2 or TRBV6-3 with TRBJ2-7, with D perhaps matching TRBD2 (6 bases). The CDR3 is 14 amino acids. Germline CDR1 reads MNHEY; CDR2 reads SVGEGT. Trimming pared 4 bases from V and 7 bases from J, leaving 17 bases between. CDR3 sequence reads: CASSWGLGRKEQYF. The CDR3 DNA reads TGTGCCAGCAGTTGGGGTCTAGGGAGGAAGGAGCAGTACTTC.